What follows describes a single T cell receptor (beta chain). Its antigen is currently unknown. Treatment in this sample: approximately nine-day PBMC culture with coronavirus spike peptide pools or control peptides (ViraFEST assay). Sequencing of cultured CD4+ T cell DNA used the Oncomine TCR Beta short-read assay. A single record per CDR3 protein comes from TCRdb applying MiXCR to the PCR reads. This table has about 10,000 distinct CDR3 sequences, 25% appearing once. The source of the sample is a study of vaccination and CD4 T cells after COVID-19. As for the study in general: A vaccine, either BNT162b2 or mRNA-1273, was given to participants in two doses. In culture, cells were exposed to overlapping spike peptides from SARS-CoV-2, HCoV-NL63, HCoV-OC43 and HCoV-229E.

Sample: CD4+ T cells from blood, cultured in vitro, taken before SARS-CoV-2 vaccination. This TCR derives from a human donor who received a COVID-19 vaccine.

CDR3 amino acids: CASSDQPGPNEKLFF. For the CDR3, the DNA is TGTGCCAGCAGTGATCAGCCGGGTCCTAATGAAAAACTGTTTTTT. The chain employs TRBV6-1 and TRBJ1-4; D is unresolved. The V and J ends lost 3 bases and 3 bases respectively, with 11 bases between them. This CDR3 is built from 15 residues. The germline CDR1 and CDR2 sequences are MNHNS and SASEGT.